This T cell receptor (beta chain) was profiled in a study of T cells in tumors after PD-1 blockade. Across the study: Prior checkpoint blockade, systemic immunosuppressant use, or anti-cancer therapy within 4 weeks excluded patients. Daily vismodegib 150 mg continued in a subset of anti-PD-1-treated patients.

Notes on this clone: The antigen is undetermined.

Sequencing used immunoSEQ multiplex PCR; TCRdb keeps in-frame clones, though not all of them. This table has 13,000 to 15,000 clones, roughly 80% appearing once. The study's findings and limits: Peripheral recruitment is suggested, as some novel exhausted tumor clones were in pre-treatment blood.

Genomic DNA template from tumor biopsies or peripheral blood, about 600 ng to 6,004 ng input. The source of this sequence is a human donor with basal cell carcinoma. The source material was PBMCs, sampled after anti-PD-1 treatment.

The CDR3 coding sequence is TGTGCCAGCAGTTTAGTACTAGGTCAGCCCCAGCATTTT. Its protein is CASSLVLGQPQHF. The rearrangement links TRBV28 to TRBJ1-5, with D uncertain. The V and J ends lost 2 bases and 6 bases respectively, with 8 bases between them. Germline CDR1 reads MDHEN; CDR2 reads SYDVKM. The CDR3 runs 13 residues.